What follows describes a single TCR beta chain. No cognate antigen has been identified for it. No base quality information exists; no much larger clone differs at one position. V is pruned by 4 bases and J by 0 bases, leaving 8 bases of the junction without a gene match. The CDR3 measures 16 amino acids from cysteine to phenylalanine. Left in the record is the CDR3 DNA by itself, 48 bases read in frame from the first base. Via the germline V gene (reference sequence), CDR1 is LNHDA and CDR2 SQIVND. The CDR3 regions of human TCRbeta chains were subjected to immunosequencing. The paper's processing steps were these. Repertoire TCRs were checked for matches against a reference library of SARS-CoV-2-specific TCRs that had been generated using the MIRA antigen-specificity platform. Breadth was defined as the fraction of unique TCRs that were SARS-CoV-2-associated. Depth was defined as the fraction of total T cells that were SARS-CoV-2-associated. Using the MIRA data, every spike-specific TCR was mapped to the spike region that the TCR reacted to and assigned to either a CD4 or a CD8 class. Log10-transformed breadth and depth values were compared by one-way ANOVA with Sidak's multiple comparisons tests. TCRdb holds this immuneACCESS table with in-frame rearrangements only. Some clones are missing; in checked studies, unresolved V genes explain under half, and the rest has no known cause. V and J calls and clone size follow that table, whereas D and trimming were derived from the DNA. The sample has about 130,000 clones on record, 93% of them singletons. 0.91% of the sample rests with the top ten.

This sample is part of a study of T cell responses to AZD1222 COVID-19 vaccine (dated by TCRdb to 2020 to 2023). For the study in its entirety: Because spike-specific TCR depth and breadth did not differ between the two schedules, AZD1222 recipients who got a second dose at roughly 4 weeks were pooled with those who got a second dose at roughly 12 weeks. TCR sequencing was performed for 230 to 250 trial participants, of whom about 200 were given two doses of AZD1222 and around 25 were given two doses of MenACWY control vaccine. Trial participants were enrolled by age into subgroups of 18-55, 56-69 and 70-plus years, and roughly 150, 30 and 60 TCR-sequenced participants, respectively, were included in these subgroups. General conclusions and limits of the study: Conclusions about previously exposed vaccinees were limited because only six AZD1222 recipients were SARS-CoV-2 seropositive at baseline. Reportedly, almost half of the unique spike-specific TCRs recognized epitopes lying outside the regions that are mutated in the B.1.351 and B.1.1.7 variants. Because no samples from the day 14 peak response were available, repertoires could be characterized only after the peak T cell response. A significant rise in spike-specific TCR breadth and depth was observed after two AZD1222 doses relative to day 0 and relative to MenACWY recipients. The vaccine-associated CD4 TCRs covered the entire spike protein, and the dominant responses fell in regions 160-218 and 743-854. In the small 56-69-year group, the increase in depth fell short of significance, most likely because of low power. Most participants were white British and females outnumbered males, and the authors suggested that clonal diversity may have been underestimated.

The sample's time point, from its label and the paper: baseline before first vaccination. Samples from vaccinated people were obtained from the UK trials COV001 and COV002, which included a single-blind randomized controlled phase 2/3 trial of AZD1222 (ChAdOx1 nCoV-19) in healthy adults. For TCRbeta chain sequencing, PBMC samples from trial participants were taken at day 0 and at day 28 after the second dose. The sequence came from an adult in good health. Sample: peripheral blood, taken on day 0 of AZD1222 vaccination. The V gene is TRBV19 and the J gene is TRBJ1-2, with 7 bases aligning to TRBD1. Read as DNA, the sequence is TGTGCCAGTAGTAAGAACAGGGGAAAACCTAACTATGGCTACACCTTC. It translates as CASSKNRGKPNYGYTF. This CDR3, with the reference TRBV19 and TRBJ1-2 proteins standing in past its ends, gives the full variable domain DGGITQSPKYLFRKEGQNVTLSCEQNLNHDAMYWYRQDPGQGLRLIYYSQIVNDFQKGDIAEGYSVSREKKESFPLTVTSAQKNPTAFYLCASSKNRGKPNYGYTFGSGTRLTVV.